This TCR beta chain stems from a study of cytomegalovirus exposure and HLA in healthy donors. The wider study: An analysis done earlier identified more than 90 million unique TCR beta sequences from around 180 million T cells. The study, taken as a whole, reports: Productive status was seen about 90% or about 30% of the time for most TCR beta V segments in an earlier analysis. In a later analysis, about 17,000 TCR beta sequences were associated with HLA alleles at 0.05 false discovery rate.

Vbeta (60) and Jbeta (13) primers were used in the PCR. In the authors' methods: About 12 million of the 80 million or so unique TCR beta chains counted in a later analysis were shared. Using immunoSEQ multiplex PCR, the repertoire was profiled, and TCRdb retains in-frame clones only, with some absent. D and trimming come from the DNA, and the V and J calls and clone size come from that table. The sample has about 47,000 clones; the top ten hold 17%. Of note for this clone: Antigen unknown.

Germline V gene lookup returns CDR1 MNHNS and CDR2 SASEGT. This CDR3 region has 14 residues. The J segment lost 4 bases and the V segment lost 7 bases, leaving 6 bases of the junction unmatched. This receptor was identified in a male donor in good health and CMV-seronegative. This chain links TRBV6-1 with TRBJ2-3, with TRBD1 matching over 9 bases. The sequenced sample was PBMCs. Written as DNA, the CDR3 is TGTGCCAGCATTCCGGGACAGGGCGCAGATACGCAGTATTTT. Its translation: CASIPGQGADTQYF.